Below are 25 T cell receptor beta chains sequenced from a single sample in a study of cytomegalovirus exposure and HLA in healthy donors. In the PCR, 60 Vbeta and 13 Jbeta primers were used. Assay used: immunoSEQ multiplex PCR; TCRdb lists only in-frame clones, some missing. Of hundreds of thousands of clones listed, just over 75% were seen once; the top ten hold 2.7%. Sample: PBMCs. Receptors were obtained from a woman between 55 and 75 years old in good health and CMV-seropositive.

CDR3 protein: CASSTWTDTDTQYF. DNA for the CDR3: TGTGCCAGCAGTACTTGGACAGACACAGATACGCAGTATTTT. The rearrangement links TRBV2 to TRBJ2-3, with D perhaps matching TRBD1 (6 bases). The germline V gene encodes CDR1 SNHLY and CDR2 FYNNEI. The V gene lost 5 bases and the J gene lost 2 bases, with 11 bases spanning the gap. The CDR3 is 14 amino acids.

Notes on this clone: Likely a read error: the CDR3 ends without its conserved phenylalanine or tryptophan. The chain carries TRBV30 and TRBJ1-2; TRBD1 aligns across 8 bases. The ends lost 7 bases at V and 5 bases at J; junction bases unmatched: 12. In germline, CDR1 is GTSNPN, CDR2 SVGIG (reference sequence). The length of the CDR3 is 14 residues. The CDR3, as DNA: TGTGCCTCGTGGACAGGGCCAATGAGGTATGGCTACACCGTC. It yields the protein CASWTGPMRYGYTV.

The chain uses TRBV30 and TRBJ1-4; 8 bases are a match to TRBD1. The CDR3 is 16 residues long. Germline CDR1 is GTSNPN and CDR2 is SVGIG (reference sequence). Trimming removed 5 bases from V and 7 bases from J; junction bases left unmatched: 15. The chain's CDR3 is CAWRGQGVRFSEKLFF. The CDR3 DNA is TGTGCCTGGCGCGGACAGGGTGTTCGGTTTAGTGAAAAACTGTTTTTT. The entire variable domain, with the rest obtained from reference TRBV30 and TRBJ1-4, is as follows: SQTIHQWPATLVQPVGSPLSLECTVEGTSNPNLYWYRQAAGRGLQLLFYSVGIGQISSEVPQNLSASRPQDRQFILSSKKLLLSDSGFYLCAWRGQGVRFSEKLFFGSGTQLSVL.

The chain joins TRBV6-6 to TRBJ2-7; D not resolved. The CDR3 has 15 residues. Germline V gives CDR1 MNHNY, CDR2 SVGAGI (reference sequence). Trimming stripped 0 bases from V and 0 bases from J, with 9 bases between. The CDR3 sequence is CASSYSIPGSYEQYF. CDR3 nucleotides: TGTGCCAGCAGTTACTCAATTCCGGGCTCCTACGAGCAGTACTTC.

The V gene is TRBV5-4, the J gene TRBJ2-7; no clear D gene. The CDR3 runs 11 residues. Between the trimmed V and J ends, which lost 3 bases and 3 bases, there was a span of 4 bases. Germline V CDR1 and CDR2: SGHNT, YYREEE (reference sequence). CDR3 sequence reads: CASSSGYEQYF. CDR3 nucleotide sequence: TGTGCCAGCAGCTCGGGCTACGAGCAGTACTTC.

This chain connects TRBV5-1 to TRBJ1-1; D call uncertain. Germline V gene data show CDR1 as SGHRS and CDR2 as YFSETQ. The germline V and J ends were trimmed by 0 bases and 3 bases, with 12 bases remaining between them. The CDR3 runs to 15 residues. CDR3 protein: CASSLASGQYTEAFF. CDR3 DNA sequence: TGCGCCAGCAGCTTGGCCAGCGGGCAGTACACTGAAGCTTTCTTT.

This sequence joins TRBV27 and TRBJ2-1; D not resolved. Germline V CDR1 and CDR2: MNHEY, SMNVEV (reference sequence). V lost 1 base to trimming and J lost 3 bases, with 10 bases between them. CDR3 length equals 15 residues. CDR3 in amino acids: CASSLFGTRYNEQFF. DNA for the CDR3: TGTGCCAGCAGTTTATTTGGCACACGCTACAATGAGCAGTTCTTC.

This chain joins TRBV7-2 and TRBJ2-1, with D possibly being TRBD2 (6 bases). The germline gives CDR1 SGHTA, CDR2 FQGNSA. The CDR3 is made up of 15 amino acids. The V and J ends lost 3 bases and 3 bases respectively, with 12 bases between them. The CDR3 sequence is CASSLVGDFYNEQFF. DNA for the CDR3: TGTGCCAGCAGCTTGGTTGGGGACTTCTACAATGAGCAGTTCTTC.

The genes are TRBV9 and TRBJ2-1; 8 bases align to TRBD1. The CDR3 contains 15 residues. The germline V gene encodes CDR1 SGDLS and CDR2 YYNGEE. Trimming at V came to 2 bases and at J to 4 bases, leaving 5 bases not matched to a gene. The CDR3 is CASSVGQGGYNEQFF. Written as DNA, the CDR3 is TGTGCCAGCAGCGTTGGACAGGGAGGTTACAATGAGCAGTTCTTC.

This clone was seen once. The rearrangement uses TRBV15 and TRBJ2-2; D possibly corresponds to TRBD1 (6 bases). Trimming stripped 1 base from V and 0 bases from J, with 9 bases between. Germline CDR1 LNHNV, CDR2 YYDKDF (reference sequence). CDR3 length: 16 residues. CDR3 residues: CATSRATGSNTGELFF. The CDR3 nucleotides read TGTGCCACCAGCAGAGCCACAGGGTCGAACACCGGGGAGCTGTTTTTT.

J is TRBJ2-7 and V is TRBV4-3; D is ambiguous. Germline loops: CDR1 LGHNA, CDR2 YSLEER. The CDR3 contains 14 residues. V lost 0 bases and J 0 bases, leaving 6 bases between the germline ends. In DNA, the CDR3 is TGCGCCAGCAGCCAAGATCGCAGCTCCTACGAGCAGTACTTC. This codes for CASSQDRSSYEQYF.

This sequence joins TRBV5-5 and TRBJ1-2; no clear D. The V gene's germline CDR1 is SGHKS and CDR2 YYEKEE (reference sequence). Trimming left V 4 bases short and J 8 bases short, with 18 bases between. This CDR3 has 14 amino acids. This CDR3 is CASSPQTSETGYTF. Written as DNA, the CDR3 is TGTGCCAGCAGCCCCCAGACTTCGGAGACGGGCTACACCTTC.

The gene calls are TRBV7-9 and TRBJ2-5; TRBD1 might be the D (5 bases). V gave up 1 base and J gave up 6 bases, with 9 bases separating them. The germline gives CDR1 SEHNR, CDR2 FQNEAQ (reference sequence). The CDR3 extends over 13 amino acids. CDR3 in amino acids: CASSLDQGQTQYF. The CDR3 DNA sequence: TGTGCCAGCAGCTTAGATCAGGGCCAGACCCAGTACTTC.

V is TRBV5-1 and J is TRBJ2-1; perhaps TRBD2 as D (5 bases). This CDR3 region has 16 residues. Germline CDR1 is SGHRS and CDR2 is YFSETQ. The germline V and J ends were trimmed by 3 bases and 0 bases, with 13 bases remaining between them. DNA of the CDR3: TGCGCCAGCAGCTCCGCCACGGGGAGCTCCTACAATGAGCAGTTCTTC. This gives the protein CASSSATGSSYNEQFF.

The chain employs TRBV5-1 and TRBJ2-3; 8 nucleotides align to TRBD1. This CDR3 region has 15 residues. The V gene's germline CDR1 is SGHRS and CDR2 YFSETQ. V lost 3 bases to trimming and J lost 4 bases; unmatched junction nucleotides: 7. Here the CDR3 DNA reads TGCGCCAGCAGCTCGACAGGGGCAGGGGCAGATACGCAGTATTTT. Residues: CASSSTGAGADTQYF.

This sequence joins TRBV7-2 and TRBJ2-7; 7 bases are shared with TRBD2. Germline V CDR1 and CDR2: SGHTA, FQGNSA. The CDR3 totals 16 residues. Losses at the gene ends were 1 base for V and 6 bases for J; bases not matched to a gene: 12. The CDR3 is CASSLEGSGSSPEQYF. The CDR3 DNA follows: TGTGCCAGCAGCTTAGAAGGTAGCGGGTCTAGCCCCGAGCAGTACTTC.

The V gene is TRBV7-2, the J gene TRBJ2-7; no clear D gene. This CDR3 comprises 15 residues. CDR1 is SGHTA and CDR2 is FQGNSA in the germline V gene. With 4 bases removed from V and 1 base from J, the gap between germline ends came to 14 bases. The CDR3 is CASSSSGPASYEQYF. The DNA of the CDR3 is TGTGCCAGCAGCTCCAGTGGGCCGGCATCCTACGAGCAGTACTTC.

The chain employs TRBV5-1 and TRBJ2-7; D uncertain. The germline gives CDR1 SGHRS, CDR2 YFSETQ. Trimming left V 4 bases short and J 1 base short, with 9 bases between. CDR3 length: 13 residues. The CDR3 DNA is TGCGCCAGCAGCATTGTGTCTTCCTACGAGCAGTACTTC. It is translated as CASSIVSSYEQYF.

The rearrangement uses TRBV11-2 and TRBJ2-3; 10 nucleotides agree with TRBD2. The V segment lost 1 base and the J segment 14 bases; nucleotides outside the gene matches: 9. CDR3 length equals 14 residues. The germline V gene encodes CDR1 SGHAT and CDR2 FQNNGV. CDR3 amino acids: CASSLALTAGGRYF. The CDR3 DNA sequence: TGTGCCAGCAGCTTAGCCCTCACAGCGGGGGGGCGGTATTTT.

The V gene is TRBV2, the J gene TRBJ2-7, with 8 bases identical to TRBD1. Germline V lookup: CDR1 SNHLY, CDR2 FYNNEI. Trimming removed 6 bases from V and 5 bases from J; junction bases left unmatched: 6. The CDR3 runs to 13 residues. The CDR3 here is CASRPWTGNEQYF. CDR3 nucleotide sequence: TGTGCCAGCAGGCCCTGGACAGGGAACGAGCAGTACTTC.

This chain's CDR3 is CASRTGQGDGYTF. Written as DNA, the CDR3 is TGTGCCAGCAGGACGGGACAGGGGGACGGCTACACCTTC. The rearrangement uses TRBV28 and TRBJ1-2; 11 bases are shared with TRBD1. Germline CDR1 MDHEN, CDR2 SYDVKM. The CDR3 is 13 residues long. V lost 6 bases and J lost 8; bases outside the gene matches: 5.

The rearrangement uses TRBV6-4 and TRBJ2-1, with 10 positions matching TRBD2. The V gene end was trimmed by 3 bases and the J gene end by 6 bases; junction bases not matched to a gene: 2. The CDR3 is 14 residues long. Looked up from germline, CDR1 is MRHNA and CDR2 is SNTAGT. CDR3 DNA sequence: TGTGCCAGCAGTGAAAGCGGGGGGGCCAATGAGCAGTTCTTC. It specifies CASSESGGANEQFF.

The V gene is TRBV2, the J gene TRBJ1-5, with 7 positions matching TRBD1. Germline CDR1 SNHLY, CDR2 FYNNEI. The CDR3 totals 14 residues. Germline trimming cut 4 bases from V and 7 bases from J; bases unmatched to any gene: 7. The CDR3: CASSGTGGGQPQHF. The CDR3 DNA sequence: TGTGCCAGCAGTGGGACAGGCGGCGGCCAGCCCCAGCATTTT.

The CDR3 loop reads CAWSPGLAGATDTQYF. Here the CDR3 DNA reads TGTGCCTGGAGTCCGGGACTAGCGGGGGCCACAGATACGCAGTATTTT. The chain uses TRBV30 and TRBJ2-3, with 14 bases lining up with TRBD2. CDR1 is GTSNPN and CDR2 is SVGIG in the germline V gene (reference sequence). The CDR3 extends over 16 amino acids. V shed 2 bases and J 2 bases; nucleotides not matched to a gene: 3.

This clone was counted once. The chain recombines TRBV6-6 with TRBJ1-3, with TRBD1 as a possible D gene (5 bases). The CDR3 is 13 amino acids. V lost 5 bases to trimming and J lost 2 bases, with 7 bases between them. CDR1 is MNHNY, CDR2 SVGAGI, per germline (reference sequence). This CDR3 reads CASSGTPGNTIYF. CDR3 nucleotide sequence: TGTGCCAGCAGTGGGACTCCTGGAAACACCATATATTTT.